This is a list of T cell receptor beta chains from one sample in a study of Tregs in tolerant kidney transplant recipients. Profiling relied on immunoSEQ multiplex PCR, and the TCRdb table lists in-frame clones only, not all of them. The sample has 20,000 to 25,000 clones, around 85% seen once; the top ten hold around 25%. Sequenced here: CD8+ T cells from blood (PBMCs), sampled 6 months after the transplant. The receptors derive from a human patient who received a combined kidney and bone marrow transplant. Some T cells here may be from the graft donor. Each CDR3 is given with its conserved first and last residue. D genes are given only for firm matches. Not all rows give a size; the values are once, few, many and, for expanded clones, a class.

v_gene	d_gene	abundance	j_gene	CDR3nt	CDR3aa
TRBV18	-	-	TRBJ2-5	TGTGCCAGCTCACTTGAAGTAGGGGATACAGAGACCCAGTACTTC	CASSLEVGDTETQYF
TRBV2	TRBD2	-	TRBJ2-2	TGTGCCAGCAGCGCACATACTAGCGGGGGAACCGGGGAGCTGTTTTTT	CASSAHTSGGTGELFF
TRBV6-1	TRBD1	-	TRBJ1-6	TGTGCCAGCAGGGGACAGCAGAATTCACCCCTCCACTTT	CASRGQQNSPLHF
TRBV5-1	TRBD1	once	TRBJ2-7	TGCGCCAGCAGCTGGGACAGTTTCTCCTACGAGCAGTACTTC	CASSWDSFSYEQYF
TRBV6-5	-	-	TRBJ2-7	TGTGCCAGCAGTTACTCGTCAGAATCACCCTACGAGCAGTACTTC	CASSYSSESPYEQYF
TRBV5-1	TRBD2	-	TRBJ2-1	TGCGCCAGCAGCACAGCCGGGACTAGGGGTCAGAATGAGCAGTTCTTC	CASSTAGTRGQNEQFF
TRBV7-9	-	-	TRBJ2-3	TGTGCCAGCAGCGCCGGGACACTTGACTTATTTACTAGCACAGATACGCAGTATTTT	CASSAGTLDLFTSTDTQYF
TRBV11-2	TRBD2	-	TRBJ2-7	TGTGCCAGCAGCTCCTCCGGGACTAGCGGGAGGAATGTGTACGAGCAGTACTTC	CASSSSGTSGRNVYEQYF
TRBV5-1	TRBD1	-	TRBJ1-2	TGCGCCAGCAGCTTCGAGGACAGGGGATATGGCTACACCTTC	CASSFEDRGYGYTF
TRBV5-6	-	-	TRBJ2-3	TGTGCCAGCAGCTTACAGGGAAAGCCAGATACGCAGTATTTT	CASSLQGKPDTQYF
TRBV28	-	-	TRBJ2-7	TGTGCCAGCACCCCTTCGACAGCCTACGAGCAGTACTTC	CASTPSTAYEQYF
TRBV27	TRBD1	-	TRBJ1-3	TGTGCCAGCAGTTTCACAGGGGGCAGTGGAAACACCATATATTTT	CASSFTGGSGNTIYF
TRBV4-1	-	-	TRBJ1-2	TGCGCCAGCAGCCCGGGACTGAACTATGGCTACACCTTC	CASSPGLNYGYTF
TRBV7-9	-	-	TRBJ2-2	TGTGCCAGCAGCTTTTTAAACACCGGGGAGCTGTTTTTT	CASSFLNTGELFF
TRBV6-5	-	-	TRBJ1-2	TGTGCCAGCAGTGCCGGGGGACACTATGGCTACACCTTC	CASSAGGHYGYTF
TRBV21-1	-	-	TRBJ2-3	-	CASSKVGQGTDTQYF
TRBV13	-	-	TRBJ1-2	TGTGCCAGCAGCTCGGCCCCAGGGTATGGCTATGGCTACACCTTC	CASSSAPGYGYGYTF
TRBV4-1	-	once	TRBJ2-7	TGCGCCAGCAGCCAAGTTGGGCTCGAGCAGTACTTC	CASSQVGLEQYF
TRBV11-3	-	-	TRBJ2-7	TGTGCCAGCAGCTCGGACTGGTACGAGCAGTACTTC	CASSSDWYEQYF
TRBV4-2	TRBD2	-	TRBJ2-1	TGTGCCAGCAGCTTAGAACTAGCGTACAATGAGCAGTTCTTC	CASSLELAYNEQFF
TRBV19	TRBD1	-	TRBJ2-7	TGTGCCAGTAGCCTCACTCCGGGACAGGGGTACGAGCAGTACTTC	CASSLTPGQGYEQYF
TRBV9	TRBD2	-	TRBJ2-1	TGTGCCAGCAGCGTAGGAGGTAGCGGGGTATACAATGAGCAGTTCTTC	CASSVGGSGVYNEQFF
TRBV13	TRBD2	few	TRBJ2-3	TGTGCCAGCAGCCGCCTAGCGGGTGGCACAGATACGCAGTATTTT	CASSRLAGGTDTQYF
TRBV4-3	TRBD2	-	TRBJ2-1	TGCGCCAGCAGCCAAGAGGAAGCGGGAGGGCCTCCTGAGCAGTTCTTC	CASSQEEAGGPPEQFF
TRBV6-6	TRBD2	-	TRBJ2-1	TGTGCCAGCAGTTCCTCGGGGGGGGAGCAGTTCTTC	CASSSSGGEQFF
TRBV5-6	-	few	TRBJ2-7	TGTGCCAGCAGCTTGGGGAGCGCCTACGAGCAGTACTTC	CASSLGSAYEQYF
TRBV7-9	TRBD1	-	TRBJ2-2	TGTGCCAGCAGCTTAGCCCGTGGACAGGGTGTCACCGGGGAGCTGTTTTTT	CASSLARGQGVTGELFF
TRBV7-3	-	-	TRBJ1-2	TGTGCCAGCAGCTTGGAGGCCAACTATGGCTACACCTTC	CASSLEANYGYTF
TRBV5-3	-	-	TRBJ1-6	TGTGCCAGAAGCTTGCCTGCGTTACCCCTCCACTTT	CARSLPALPLHF
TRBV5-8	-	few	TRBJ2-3	TGTGCCAGCAGCTTGGGGGAAGGTAGCGTAGATACGCAGTATTTT	CASSLGEGSVDTQYF
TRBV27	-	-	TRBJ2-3	TGTGCCAGCAGTTTGTTCGGGGTTGTTACGCAGTATTTT	CASSLFGVVTQYF
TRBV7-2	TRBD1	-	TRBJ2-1	TGTGCCAGCAGCTTAGGGGACAGGGAGTATGACAATGAGCAGTTCTTC	CASSLGDREYDNEQFF
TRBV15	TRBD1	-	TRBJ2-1	TGTGCCACCAGCAGGGGACAGGGGTTCAATGAGCAGTTCTTC	CATSRGQGFNEQFF
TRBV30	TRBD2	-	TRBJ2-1	TGTGCCTGGGATCCTCTGACTAGCGGGCTTTACAATGAGCAGTTCTTC	CAWDPLTSGLYNEQFF
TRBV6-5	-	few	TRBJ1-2	TGTGCCAGCAGCTTAGATAATCAGGCCCCACATGGCTACACCTTC	CASSLDNQAPHGYTF